This T cell receptor beta chain stems from a study of OX40 agonist ivuxolimab in advanced cancers. About the study: The study treated patients with ivuxolimab, an agonistic anti-OX40 (CD134) antibody. From about 23 to 85 years was the age range, with a mean of about 54 years, and 65% to 90% were male.

The repertoire was sequenced with immunoSEQ multiplex PCR; TCRdb's copy has only in-frame clones and lacks some. This sample carries some 90,000 clones, roughly 90% of them seen once, and the ten largest clones take 3% to 3.5%. V lost 7 bases and J lost 0, with 23 bases in between. The length of the CDR3 is 18 residues. Germline CDR1 and CDR2: LNHDA and SQIVND (reference sequence). The receptor was derived from an adult with an advanced solid tumor such as melanoma, head and neck, liver or kidney cancer. Sequenced material: CD4+ or CD8+ T cells sorted from blood, taken in a trial of the OX40 agonist ivuxolimab. The rearrangement joins TRBV19 to TRBJ2-3, with TRBD2 as a possible D gene (5 bases). The CDR3 nucleotides are TGTGCCAGTACCCCAAACCCTATGGAGGAGTGGAGCACAGATACGCAGTATTTT. As protein: CASTPNPMEEWSTDTQYF.